This T cell receptor beta chain was sequenced for a study of vaccination effects on CD4 cells after COVID-19. Study-level background: In culture with 10 IU/ml IL-2 and 9 to 10 ug/ml peptides, PBMC were grown at 1.5 million to 2 million per well.

A remark on this clone: What it binds is unknown.

The V segment lost 4 bases and the J segment 0 bases; nucleotides outside the gene matches: 4. Germline V gene data show CDR1 as SNHLY and CDR2 as FYNNEI. This CDR3 region has 16 residues. CD4+ T cells were isolated after around ten days of culture. Half-medium changes using IL-2 medium occurred on days 3 and 7. Libraries were prepared by immunoSEQ multiplex PCR; TCRdb keeps only in-frame clonotypes and omits some of them. Found here are tens of thousands of clones, approximately 72% of them singletons; the top ten hold roughly 25%. The study's findings and limits: Mainly new clones induced by vaccination were found among post-vaccine spike-reactive clones in convalescents. Late after vaccination, infection- and vaccine-induced clones showed marked clonal contraction.

Material: CD4+ T cells from PBMCs cultured without peptide, obtained before COVID-19 vaccination. This TCR was recovered from a human donor who had a prior SARS-CoV-2 infection. The J gene is TRBJ2-7, the V gene TRBV2, with 12 bases identical to TRBD2. The CDR3 loop is CASSGRTSGDSYEQYF. The CDR3 bases are TGTGCCAGCAGTGGACGGACTAGCGGGGACTCCTACGAGCAGTACTTC.